Each of the 5 T cell receptor beta chains below was sequenced from the same sample in a study of CD8+CD57+ T cells in acquired aplastic anemia. CDR3 and TCR beta VDJ profiling relied on genomic DNA as the template. TCRdb redid the calling of the reads with MiXCR, one entry per CDR3 protein. Here the sample spans fewer than 250,000 distinct CDR3 sequences, roughly 50% being singletons. Patients included in sequencing had previously demonstrated CD8+CD57+ cell expansion by flow cytometry. The sample taken for sequencing was sorted CD4+, CD8+, or CD8+CD57+ T cells (not recorded which) from PBMCs. The receptors stem from a human donor with aplastic anemia.

This clonotype was detected ten times or more. The chain has TRBV19 and TRBJ1-1, with TRBD1 matching 7 bases. This CDR3 is built from 14 residues. The V gene's germline CDR1 is LNHDA and CDR2 SQIVND (reference sequence). J lost 5 bases, V lost 5 bases, and 8 bases had no gene match. The CDR3 here is CASSPGQVWTEAFF. In nucleotides, the CDR3 is TGTGCCAGTAGTCCAGGACAGGTTTGGACTGAAGCTTTCTTT.

This clonotype has a handful of counts. The rearrangement uses TRBV27 and TRBJ2-7, with TRBD1 identical over 7 bases. Germline CDR1 MNHEY, CDR2 SMNVEV (reference sequence). The CDR3 consists of 18 residues. V lost 5 bases, J lost 0 bases, and 16 bases stayed unmatched. CDR3 DNA: TGTGCCAGCAGTCTTGACAGGGTGGTCGGCCTGAGCTCCTACGAGCAGTACTTC. Its protein is CASSLDRVVGLSSYEQYF.

The chain recombines TRBV6-6 with TRBJ2-1, with D hard to call. Germline loops: CDR1 MNHNY, CDR2 SVGAGI (reference sequence). There are 11 residues in the CDR3. Trimming took 6 bases from V and 4 from J, leaving 4 bases between them. CDR3 loop: CASRKYNEQFF. CDR3 coding DNA: TGTGCCAGCAGAAAATACAATGAGCAGTTCTTC.

This clonotype has a handful of counts. Since a much larger clone is just one base distant, this may be a read error. Since the CDR3 does not end with the conserved phenylalanine or tryptophan, this likely comes from a read error. This chain uses TRBV7-9 with TRBJ1-1; D unclear. The CDR3 runs to 13 residues. V lost 3 bases to trimming and J lost 1 base, with 6 bases between them. Germline CDR1 reads SEHNR; CDR2 reads FQNEAQ (reference sequence). The CDR3 DNA reads as TGTGCCAGCAGCTTGTGGCAGAACACTGAAGCTTTCTCT. It encodes CASSLWQNTEAFS.

This chain links TRBV2 with TRBJ2-3; 8 bases fit TRBD2. V dropped 4 bases and J dropped 6; count of bases not matched to a gene: 3. This CDR3 is built from 13 residues. Germline lookup yields CDR1 SNHLY and CDR2 FYNNEI. The CDR3 nucleotides read TGTGCCAGCAGTGGAGCGGGGGAGGATACGCAGTATTTT. It yields the protein CASSGAGEDTQYF.